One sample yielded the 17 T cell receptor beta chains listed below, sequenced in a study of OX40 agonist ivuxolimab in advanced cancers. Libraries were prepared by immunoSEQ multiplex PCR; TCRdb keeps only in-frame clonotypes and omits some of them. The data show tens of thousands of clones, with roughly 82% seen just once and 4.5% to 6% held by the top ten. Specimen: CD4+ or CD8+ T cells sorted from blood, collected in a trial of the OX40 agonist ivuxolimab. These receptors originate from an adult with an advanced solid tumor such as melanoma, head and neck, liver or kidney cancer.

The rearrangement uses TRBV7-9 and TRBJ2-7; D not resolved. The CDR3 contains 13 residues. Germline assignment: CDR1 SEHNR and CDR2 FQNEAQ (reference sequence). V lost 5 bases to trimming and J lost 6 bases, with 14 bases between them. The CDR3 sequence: CASSPRASGEQYF. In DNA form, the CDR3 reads TGTGCCAGCAGCCCCAGAGCCTCTGGCGAGCAGTACTTC. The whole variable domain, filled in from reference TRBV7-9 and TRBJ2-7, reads DTGVSQNPRHKITKRGQNVTFRCDPISEHNRLYWYRQTLGQGPEFLTYFQNEAQLEKSRLLSDRFSAERPKGSFSTLEIQRTEQGDSAMYLCASSPRASGEQYFGPGTRLTVT.

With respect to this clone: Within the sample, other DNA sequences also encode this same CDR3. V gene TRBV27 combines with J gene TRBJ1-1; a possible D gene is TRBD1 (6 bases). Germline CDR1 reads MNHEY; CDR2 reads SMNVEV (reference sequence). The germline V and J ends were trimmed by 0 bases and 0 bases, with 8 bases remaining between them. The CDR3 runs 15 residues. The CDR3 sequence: CASSLSTGMNTEAFF. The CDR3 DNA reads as TGTGCCAGCAGTTTATCGACAGGCATGAACACTGAAGCTTTCTTT.

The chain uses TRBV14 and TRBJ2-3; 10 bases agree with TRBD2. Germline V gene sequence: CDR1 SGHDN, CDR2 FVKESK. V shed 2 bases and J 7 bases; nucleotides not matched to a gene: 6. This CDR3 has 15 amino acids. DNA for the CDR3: TGTGCCAGCAGCCAAACTAGCGGGGTATTGAATACGCAGTATTTT. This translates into CASSQTSGVLNTQYF. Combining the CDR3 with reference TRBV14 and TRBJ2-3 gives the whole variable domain EAGVTQFPSHSVIEKGQTVTLRCDPISGHDNLYWYRRVMGKEIKFLLHFVKESKQDESGMPNNRFLAERTGGTYSTLKVQPAELEDSGVYFCASSQTSGVLNTQYFGPGTRLTVL.

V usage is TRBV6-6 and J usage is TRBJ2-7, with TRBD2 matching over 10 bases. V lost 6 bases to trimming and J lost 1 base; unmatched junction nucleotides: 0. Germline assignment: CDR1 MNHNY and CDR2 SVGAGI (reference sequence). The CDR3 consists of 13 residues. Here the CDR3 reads CASRTSGSYEQYF. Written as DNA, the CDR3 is TGTGCCAGCAGGACTAGCGGGTCCTACGAGCAGTACTTC.

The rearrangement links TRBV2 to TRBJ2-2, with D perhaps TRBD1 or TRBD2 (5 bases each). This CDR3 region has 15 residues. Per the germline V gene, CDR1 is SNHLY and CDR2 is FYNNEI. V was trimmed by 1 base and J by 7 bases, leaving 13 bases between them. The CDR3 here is CASSEVGVGVGELFF. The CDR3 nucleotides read TGTGCCAGCAGTGAAGTCGGGGTGGGGGTCGGGGAGCTGTTTTTT. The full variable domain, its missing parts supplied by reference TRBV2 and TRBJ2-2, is EPEVTQTPSHQVTQMGQEVILRCVPISNHLYFYWYRQILGQKVEFLVSFYNNEISEKSEIFDDQFSVERPDGSNFTLKIRSTKLEDSAMYFCASSEVGVGVGELFFGEGSRLTVL.

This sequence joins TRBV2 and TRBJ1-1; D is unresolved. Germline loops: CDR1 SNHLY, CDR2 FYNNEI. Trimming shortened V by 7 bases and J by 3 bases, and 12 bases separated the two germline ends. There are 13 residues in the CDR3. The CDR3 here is CASIGPLDTEAFF. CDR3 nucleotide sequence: TGTGCCAGCATCGGACCCTTAGACACTGAAGCTTTCTTT.

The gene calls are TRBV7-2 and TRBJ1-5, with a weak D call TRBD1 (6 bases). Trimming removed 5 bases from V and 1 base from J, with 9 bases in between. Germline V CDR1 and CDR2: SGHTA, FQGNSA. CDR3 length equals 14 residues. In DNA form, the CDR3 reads TGTGCCAGCAGCCTTCAGGGGAGCAATCAGCCCCAGCATTTT. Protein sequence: CASSLQGSNQPQHF.

This chain's CDR3 is CASSAAGTSGSRSYNEQFF. Here the CDR3 DNA reads TGTGCCAGCAGTGCCGCCGGGACTAGCGGGAGTAGATCCTACAATGAGCAGTTCTTC. The chain is built from TRBV6-8 and TRBJ2-1, with TRBD2 identical over 14 bases. CDR1 is MNHGY, CDR2 SAAAGT, per germline. The CDR3 is made up of 19 amino acids. Unmatched junction bases numbered 10, after V lost 5 bases and J lost 1 base.

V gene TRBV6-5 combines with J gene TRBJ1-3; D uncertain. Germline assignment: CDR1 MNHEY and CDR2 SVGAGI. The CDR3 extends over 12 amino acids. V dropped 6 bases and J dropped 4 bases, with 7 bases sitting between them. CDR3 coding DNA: TGTGCCAGCAGGGGGTCGGGAAACACCATATATTTT. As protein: CASRGSGNTIYF.

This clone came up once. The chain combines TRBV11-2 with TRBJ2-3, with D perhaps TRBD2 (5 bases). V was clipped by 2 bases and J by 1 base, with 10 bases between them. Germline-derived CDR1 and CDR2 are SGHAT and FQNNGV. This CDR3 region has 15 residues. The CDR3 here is CASSLSGMGTDTQYF. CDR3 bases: TGTGCCAGCAGCTTATCCGGGATGGGCACAGATACGCAGTATTTT.

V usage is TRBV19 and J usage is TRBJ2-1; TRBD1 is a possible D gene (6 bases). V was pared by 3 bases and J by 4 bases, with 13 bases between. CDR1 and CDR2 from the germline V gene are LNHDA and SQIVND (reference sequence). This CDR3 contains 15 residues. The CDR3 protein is CASSIQGRIYNEQFF. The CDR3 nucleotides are TGTGCCAGTAGTATCCAGGGGCGCATATACAATGAGCAGTTCTTC.

The CDR3 protein is CASSWGRDEQYF. The CDR3 DNA follows: TGTGCCAGCAGTTGGGGTAGAGACGAGCAGTACTTC. The rearrangement joins TRBV6-5 to TRBJ2-7; the D is unclear. Trimming removed 4 bases at V and 5 bases at J, with 9 bases between. The CDR3 is 12 amino acids. The germline V gene encodes CDR1 MNHEY and CDR2 SVGAGI.

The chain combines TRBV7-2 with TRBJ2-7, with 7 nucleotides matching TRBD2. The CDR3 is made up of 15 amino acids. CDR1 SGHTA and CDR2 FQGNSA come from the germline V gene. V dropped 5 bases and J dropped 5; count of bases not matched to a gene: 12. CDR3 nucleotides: TGTGCCAGCAGCCAAGCCCAGGGAGGGCTACACGAGCAGTACTTC. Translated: CASSQAQGGLHEQYF.

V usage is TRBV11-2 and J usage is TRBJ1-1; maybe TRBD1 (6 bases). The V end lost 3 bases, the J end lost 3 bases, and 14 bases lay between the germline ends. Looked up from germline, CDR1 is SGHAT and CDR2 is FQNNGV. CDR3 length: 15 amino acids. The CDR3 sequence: CASSLATGQYTEAFF. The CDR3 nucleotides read TGTGCCAGCAGCTTGGCCACAGGACAGTACACTGAAGCTTTCTTT.

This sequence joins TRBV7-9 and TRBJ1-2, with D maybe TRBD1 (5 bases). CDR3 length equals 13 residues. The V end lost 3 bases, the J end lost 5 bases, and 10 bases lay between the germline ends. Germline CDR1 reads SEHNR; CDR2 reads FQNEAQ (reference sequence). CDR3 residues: CASSLGGRYGYTF. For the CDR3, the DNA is TGTGCCAGCAGCTTGGGGGGGAGGTATGGCTACACCTTC.

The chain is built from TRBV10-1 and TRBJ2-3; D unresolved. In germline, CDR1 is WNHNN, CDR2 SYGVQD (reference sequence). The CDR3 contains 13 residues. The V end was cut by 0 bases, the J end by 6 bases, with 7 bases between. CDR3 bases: TGCGCCAGCAGTGAGTCGCGAAGGGATACGCAGTATTTT. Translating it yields CASSESRRDTQYF.

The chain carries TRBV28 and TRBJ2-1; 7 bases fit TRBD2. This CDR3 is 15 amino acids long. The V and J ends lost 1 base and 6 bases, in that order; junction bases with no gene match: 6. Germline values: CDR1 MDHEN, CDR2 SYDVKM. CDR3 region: CASSLYGSGGNEQFF. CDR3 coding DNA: TGTGCCAGCAGTTTATACGGTTCGGGGGGCAATGAGCAGTTCTTC.